This record concerns one T cell receptor (beta chain) sequence. This record comes from a study of blood T cell repertoires in COVID-19. As for the study in general: The origin of the acute and convalescent COVID-19 samples was the United States, Italy and Spain. T cells, B-cell-depleted T cells, or PBMCs provided the cDNA or gDNA that served as material.

CDR1 is SGHDT, CDR2 YYEEEE, per germline. V gave up 6 bases and J gave up 7 bases, with 10 bases separating them. This CDR3 spans 11 amino acids. The authors' processing: Amplification of reference gene primers provided the estimated nucleated cell counts. Using immunoSEQ multiplex PCR, the repertoire was profiled, and TCRdb retains in-frame clones only, with some absent. The V and J calls and clone size were taken over from that table, and D and trimming were inferred from the DNA. The data show over 130,000 clones, 88% seen once. Material for sequencing was peripheral blood. The V and J genes are TRBV5-6 and TRBJ2-5; D not certain. The clonotype comes from a human donor in a cohort sampled during active COVID-19. CDR3 DNA: TGTGCCAGCACTCGCCTCGGGACCCAGTACTTC. It encodes CASTRLGTQYF. Combining the CDR3 with reference TRBV5-6 and TRBJ2-5 gives the whole variable domain DAGVTQSPTHLIKTRGQQVTLRCSPKSGHDTVSWYQQALGQGPQFIFQYYEEEERQRGNFPDRFSGHQFPNYSSELNVNALLLGDSALYLCASTRLGTQYFGPGTRLLVL.